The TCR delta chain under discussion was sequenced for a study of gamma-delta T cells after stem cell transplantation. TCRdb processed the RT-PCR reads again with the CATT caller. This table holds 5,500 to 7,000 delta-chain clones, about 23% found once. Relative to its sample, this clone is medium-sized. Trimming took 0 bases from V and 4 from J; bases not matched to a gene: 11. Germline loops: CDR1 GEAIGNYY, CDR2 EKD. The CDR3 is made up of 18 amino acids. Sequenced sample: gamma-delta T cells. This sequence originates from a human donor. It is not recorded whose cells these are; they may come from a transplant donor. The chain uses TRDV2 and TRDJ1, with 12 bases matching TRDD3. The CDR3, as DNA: TGTGCCTGTGACACCGTAGGGGTACTGGGGGATACAGGCGATAAACTCATCTTT. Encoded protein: CACDTVGVLGDTGDKLIF.